The next 10 T cell receptor beta chains were all read from a single sample in a study of T cell responses to AZD1222 COVID-19 vaccine. Only in-frame clones appear in the TCRdb table, and some are missing; sequencing was by immunoSEQ multiplex PCR. The repertoire holds 70,000 to 95,000 clones, about 90% seen once, with around a tenth in the top ten. The input for sequencing was peripheral blood, taken 28 days after the second AZD1222 dose. The source of these receptors is an adult who received the AZD1222 COVID-19 vaccine.

The chain joins TRBV29-1 to TRBJ1-1; maybe TRBD1 (5 bases). Trimming left V 1 base short and J 1 base short, with 10 bases between. The CDR3 is 14 residues long. Germline V gives CDR1 SQVTM, CDR2 ANQGSEA. The CDR3 here is CSVEARRGNTEAFF. The CDR3 bases are TGCAGCGTTGAAGCAAGGAGGGGGAACACTGAAGCTTTCTTT.

The CDR3 DNA sequence: TGTGCCAGCAGCAAAGCGTGGAAAACGAGCTCCTACAATGAGCAGTTCTTC. Its translation is CASSKAWKTSSYNEQFF. The V and J genes are TRBV21-1 and TRBJ2-1. TRBV21-1 is tagged as a pseudogene. The CDR3 extends over 17 amino acids.

The gene calls are TRBV5-1 and TRBJ1-4, with D possibly TRBD1 on 5 matching bases. CDR3 length equals 14 residues. V dropped 4 bases and J dropped 3 bases, with 10 bases sitting between them. Germline V gene sequence: CDR1 SGHRS, CDR2 YFSETQ. The CDR3 DNA reads TGCGCCAGCAGCCTGGGACGGCCTAATGAAAAACTGTTTTTT. This codes for CASSLGRPNEKLFF.

The rearrangement links TRBV14 to TRBJ1-4; the D is unclear. This CDR3 is 16 amino acids long. Germline V CDR1 and CDR2: SGHDN, FVKESK. V lost 0 bases, J lost 8 bases, and 16 bases lay in between. CDR3 in amino acids: CASSQDRSGLFEKLFF. CDR3 in DNA: TGTGCCAGCAGCCAAGATCGGTCTGGGCTATTCGAAAAACTGTTTTTT.

This clone was seen only a few times. This chain joins TRBV7-3 and TRBJ1-1; D gene uncertain. The germline CDR1 and CDR2 sequences are SGHTA and FQGTGA. CDR3 length equals 15 residues. V was pared by 2 bases and J by 2 bases, with 12 bases between. CDR3 nucleotide sequence: TGTGCCAGCAGCTTATCGGGATTGGGAAACACTGAAGCTTTCTTT. As protein: CASSLSGLGNTEAFF.

V gene TRBV7-9 combines with J gene TRBJ1-2; the D is unclear. The CDR3 is 9 residues long. The germline V gene has CDR1 SEHNR and CDR2 FQNEAQ (reference sequence). V dropped 7 bases and J dropped 6 bases, with 3 bases sitting between them. CDR3 nucleotide sequence: TGTGCCAGCAATAATGGCTACACCTTC. Its protein product is CASNNGYTF.

The V call is TRBV18, the J call TRBJ1-5; TRBD1 might be the D (5 bases). The V gene's germline CDR1 is KGHSH and CDR2 LQKENI. The V and J ends lost 3 bases and 10 bases respectively, with 31 bases between them. CDR3 length equals 19 residues. CDR3 nucleotide sequence: TGTGCCAGCTCACCGGGCCGGGGCAGGGCTAACTTTGGGGTCAGCCCCCAGCATTTT. It translates to CASSPGRGRANFGVSPQHF.

The J gene is TRBJ1-2, the V gene TRBV9, with 9 bases identical to TRBD1. The J segment lost 5 bases and the V segment lost 4 bases, leaving 6 bases of the junction unmatched. The germline V gene has CDR1 SGDLS and CDR2 YYNGEE. This CDR3 comprises 14 residues. CDR3 sequence reads: CASSITDRGYGYTF. The CDR3 DNA is TGTGCCAGCAGCATAACGGACAGGGGATATGGCTACACCTTC.

J is TRBJ2-6 and V is TRBV7-9; D is undetermined. This CDR3 contains 14 residues. The germline V and J ends were trimmed by 5 bases and 0 bases, with 5 bases remaining between them. Germline-derived CDR1 and CDR2 are SEHNR and FQNEAQ (reference sequence). The CDR3 here is CASSGGSGANVLTF. The DNA of the CDR3 is TGTGCCAGCAGCGGTGGCTCTGGGGCCAACGTCCTGACTTTC.

This chain links TRBV27 with TRBJ2-1; TRBD1 or TRBD2 may be the D gene (6 bases each). Trimming removed 8 bases from V and 0 bases from J, with 14 bases in between. The CDR3 consists of 15 residues. From germline, CDR1 is MNHEY and CDR2 SMNVEV (reference sequence). DNA for the CDR3: TGTGCCAGCGCCGGGGGCTATAGCTCCTACAATGAGCAGTTCTTC. Translation gives CASAGGYSSYNEQFF.